This entry lists 15 T cell receptor beta chains sequenced from one sample in a study of blood T cell repertoires in COVID-19. Produced via immunoSEQ multiplex PCR; TCRdb's table is partial and in-frame only. This sample carries about 160,000 clones, less than 85% of them seen once, and the ten largest clones take approximately 7%. The sequenced sample consisted of peripheral blood. The receptors shown here come from a woman between 40 and 55 years old with COVID-19, enrolled during active disease.

This clone appeared once. This rearrangement joins TRBV6-5 to TRBJ2-5, with TRBD1 identical over 7 bases. J gave up 5 bases and V 8 bases, and 14 bases lay outside the gene matches. CDR1 is MNHEY, CDR2 SVGAGI, per germline. This CDR3 has 15 amino acids. In DNA, the CDR3 is TGTGCCAGCCTTATCGATTGGACAGGTATTGAGACCCAGTACTTC. It specifies CASLIDWTGIETQYF.

The rearrangement uses TRBV28 and TRBJ2-7; D may be TRBD2 (5 bases). This CDR3 has 15 amino acids. V lost 7 bases, J lost 0 bases, and 16 bases lay in between. The germline V gene has CDR1 MDHEN and CDR2 SYDVKM. The CDR3 here is CASTSRELSSYEQYF. CDR3 nucleotide sequence: TGTGCCAGCACTAGCCGTGAGCTTAGCTCCTACGAGCAGTACTTC.

In this sample, this clone turned up a few times. V and J are TRBV30 and TRBJ1-1; possibly TRBD1 for D (5 bases). This CDR3 comprises 14 residues. V dropped 3 bases and J dropped 1 base, with 12 bases sitting between them. In germline, CDR1 is GTSNPN, CDR2 SVGIG (reference sequence). CDR3 DNA sequence: TGTGCCTGGAGAAGAGGACAAACGAACACTGAAGCTTTCTTT. Translation gives CAWRRGQTNTEAFF.

The chain combines TRBV2 with TRBJ1-1, with D possibly being TRBD1 (6 bases). V gave up 2 bases and J gave up 2 bases, with 9 bases separating them. The CDR3 extends over 14 amino acids. The V gene's germline CDR1 is SNHLY and CDR2 FYNNEI. The CDR3 region is CASSEWGRNTEAFF. CDR3 nucleotides: TGTGCCAGCAGTGAATGGGGGCGTAACACTGAAGCTTTCTTT.

This clone has a handful of counts. The CDR3 coding sequence is TGTGCCAGCAGATATTCAGGGTCGTATACGCAGTATTTT. Amino acid sequence: CASRYSGSYTQYF. The V gene is TRBV7-9, the J gene TRBJ2-3; maybe TRBD1 (5 bases). This CDR3 spans 13 amino acids. Trimming cost V 6 bases and J 7 bases, with 14 bases left between them. CDR1 SEHNR and CDR2 FQNEAQ come from the germline V gene (reference sequence).

The chain links TRBV19 to TRBJ1-1, with D tentatively TRBD1 (6 bases). The CDR3 loop spans 14 amino acids. Between the trimmed V and J ends, which lost 6 bases and 1 base, there was a span of 12 bases. Germline loops: CDR1 LNHDA, CDR2 SQIVND (reference sequence). The CDR3 DNA reads TGTGCCAGTAGCCCGAGGGGGAGGAACACTGAAGCTTTCTTT. This encodes CASSPRGRNTEAFF. The variable domain in full, with the rest retrieved from reference TRBV19 and TRBJ1-1, is DGGITQSPKYLFRKEGQNVTLSCEQNLNHDAMYWYRQDPGQGLRLIYYSQIVNDFQKGDIAEGYSVSREKKESFPLTVTSAQKNPTAFYLCASSPRGRNTEAFFGQGTRLTVV.

V gene TRBV7-2 combines with J gene TRBJ1-2, with 8 nucleotides matching TRBD1. V shed 4 bases, J shed 5 bases, and the junction held 6 bases outside the gene matches. This CDR3 is built from 14 residues. The germline V gene has CDR1 SGHTA and CDR2 FQGNSA. DNA of the CDR3: TGTGCCAGCAGCTACGGGACAGGCATGTATGGCTACACCTTC. Its translation: CASSYGTGMYGYTF.

V and J are TRBV5-6 and TRBJ1-5; 8 bases are a match to TRBD1. V shed 6 bases and J 0 bases; nucleotides not matched to a gene: 14. CDR1 SGHDT and CDR2 YYEEEE come from the germline V gene. This CDR3 is built from 18 residues. CDR3 amino acids: CASTSRTGGEYSNQPQHF. The CDR3 DNA is TGTGCCAGCACCTCCCGAACAGGGGGGGAATATAGCAATCAGCCCCAGCATTTT.

In this sample, this clone turned up once. The chain employs TRBV10-2 and TRBJ1-3, with a tentative D call TRBD1 (6 bases). The V gene's germline CDR1 is WSHSY and CDR2 SAAADI. The CDR3 length is 15 residues. V shed 8 bases and J shed 2 bases, with 16 bases lying between them. The CDR3 DNA reads as TGCGCCAGCTACGACCCCAGGGGAGCTGGAAACACCATATATTTT. It codes for CASYDPRGAGNTIYF.

The V call is TRBV24-1, the J call TRBJ2-3; 7 bases are a match to TRBD1. V was pared by 4 bases and J by 2 bases, with 11 bases of the junction left unmatched. From germline, CDR1 is KGHDR and CDR2 SFDVKD. The CDR3 totals 17 residues. The CDR3 bases are TGTGCCACCAGTGACGCCGGGACAGCTCGTCTCACAGATACGCAGTATTTT. Translated, it gives CATSDAGTARLTDTQYF.

The chain links TRBV11-2 to TRBJ1-5; 8 bases map to TRBD1. The V gene end was trimmed by 2 bases and the J gene end by 5 bases; junction bases not matched to a gene: 2. The CDR3 has 14 amino acids. The germline CDR1 and CDR2 sequences are SGHAT and FQNNGV. The CDR3 loop reads CASSLQGADQPQHF. The CDR3 coding sequence is TGTGCCAGCAGCTTACAGGGGGCTGATCAGCCCCAGCATTTT.

The chain employs TRBV6-4 and TRBJ2-1, with 10 bases identical to TRBD2. Germline assignment: CDR1 MRHNA and CDR2 SNTAGT. V lost 6 bases, J lost 7 bases, and 9 bases stayed unmatched. CDR3 length: 15 amino acids. The CDR3 DNA reads as TGTGCCAGCAGCAAAGCGGGGGGGCCGTGGAATGAGCAGTTCTTC. Translation gives CASSKAGGPWNEQFF.

This chain links TRBV6-6 with TRBJ1-2, with 10 nucleotides matching TRBD1. V lost 6 bases to trimming and J lost 12 bases; unmatched junction nucleotides: 7. The germline CDR1 and CDR2 sequences are MNHNY and SVGAGI (reference sequence). The CDR3 contains 12 residues. CDR3 protein: CASSRGTGADTF. The CDR3 bases are TGTGCCAGCAGCCGCGGGACAGGGGCTGACACCTTC.

This clone was seen just once. The rearrangement uses TRBV2 and TRBJ1-1; D gene uncertain. V was clipped by 7 bases and J by 8 bases, with 11 bases between them. The CDR3 totals 11 residues. Germline loops: CDR1 SNHLY, CDR2 FYNNEI. CDR3 region: CASTLFLEAFF. CDR3 nucleotide sequence: TGTGCCAGCACCTTGTTTCTCGAAGCTTTCTTT.

The chain employs TRBV20-1 and TRBJ1-5, with unresolved D. The CDR3 consists of 15 residues. Trimming pared 3 bases from V and 2 bases from J, leaving 14 bases between. Germline V CDR1 and CDR2: DFQATT, SNEGSKA (reference sequence). CDR3 protein: CSASTRVKRNQPQHF. The CDR3, as DNA: TGCAGTGCTAGTACTCGGGTAAAGCGCAATCAGCCCCAGCATTTT.